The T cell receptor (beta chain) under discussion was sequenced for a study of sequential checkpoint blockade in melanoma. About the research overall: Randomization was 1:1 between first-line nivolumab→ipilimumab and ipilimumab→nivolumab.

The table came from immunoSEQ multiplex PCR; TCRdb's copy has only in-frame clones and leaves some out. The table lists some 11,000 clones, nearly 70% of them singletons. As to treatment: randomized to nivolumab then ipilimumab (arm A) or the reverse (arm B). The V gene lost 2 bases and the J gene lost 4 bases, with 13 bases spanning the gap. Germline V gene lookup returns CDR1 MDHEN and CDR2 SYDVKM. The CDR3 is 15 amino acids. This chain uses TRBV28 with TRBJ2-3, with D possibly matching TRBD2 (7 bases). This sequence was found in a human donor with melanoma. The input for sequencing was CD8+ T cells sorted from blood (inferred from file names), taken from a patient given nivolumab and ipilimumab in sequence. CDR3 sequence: CASSLTGGQSDTQYF. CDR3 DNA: TGTGCCAGCAGTTTAACGGGGGGCCAGTCAGATACGCAGTATTTT.